The 30 T cell receptor beta chains in this list originate from one sample, sequenced in a study of T-cell memory formation after mild COVID-19. TCRdb redid the calling of the 5' RACE reads with MiXCR, one entry per CDR3 protein. This table has roughly 350,000 distinct CDR3 sequences, 25% to 30% appearing once. Sequenced: PBMCs or a T cell subset sorted from them (not recorded which). These TCRs come from an adult woman who had mild COVID-19 (a few samples of this study predate the infection). Cell type and time point are not known.

This clonotype was detected many times. This chain connects TRBV5-6 to TRBJ2-1; maybe TRBD2 (6 bases). Trimming took off 2 bases at V and 2 bases at J, with 11 bases between the two ends. The CDR3 loop spans 15 amino acids. Germline lookup yields CDR1 SGHDT and CDR2 YYEEEE. The CDR3 region has the DNA TGTGCCAGCAGCTTCGGGGGACGAACCTACAATGAGCAGTTCTTC. Amino acids: CASSFGGRTYNEQFF.

This clonotype has a count of ten or more. J is TRBJ2-3 and V is TRBV3-1; perhaps TRBD2 as D (5 bases). The CDR3 runs to 13 residues. Germline CDR1 reads LGHDT; CDR2 reads YNNKEL (reference sequence). The germline V and J ends were trimmed by 2 bases and 7 bases, with 10 bases remaining between them. The CDR3 DNA follows: TGTGCCAGCAGCCAATCGGGGATTAATACGCAGTATTTT. Protein sequence: CASSQSGINTQYF.

This clonotype occurred a few times. This sequence joins TRBV5-4 and TRBJ1-6; TRBD1 might be the D (6 bases). CDR1 is SGHNT, CDR2 YYREEE, per germline (reference sequence). Trimming took 3 bases from V and 10 from J, leaving 17 bases between them. The CDR3 loop spans 15 amino acids. The CDR3 DNA reads as TGTGCCAGCAGCTCTAAGGGGGGCATGATCTCACCCCTCCACTTT. Translating gives CASSSKGGMISPLHF. Based on the CDR3 plus reference TRBV5-4 and TRBJ1-6, the full variable domain is ETGVTQSPTHLIKTRGQQVTLRCSSQSGHNTVSWYQQALGQGPQFIFQYYREEENGRGNFPPRFSGLQFPNYSSELNVNALELDDSALYLCASSSKGGMISPLHFGNGTRLTVT.

This clonotype was observed a few times. The gene calls are TRBV12-3 or TRBV12-4 and TRBJ2-6; D gene ambiguous. The CDR3 runs to 14 residues. Trimming left V 0 bases short and J 4 bases short, with 4 bases between. Here the CDR3 DNA reads TGTGCCAGCAGTTTAGCGAGCGGGGCCAACGTCCTGACTTTC. Translated: CASSLASGANVLTF.

The chain couples TRBV25-1 to TRBJ1-6; 9 bases are shared with TRBD1. Trimming cost V 4 bases and J 7 bases; bases outside gene matches: 2. The germline V gene encodes CDR1 MGHDK and CDR2 SYGVNS. This CDR3 has 14 residues. This chain's CDR3 is CASSGTGENSPLHF. The CDR3 nucleotides read TGTGCCAGCAGTGGGACAGGGGAGAATTCACCCCTCCACTTT.

The chain joins TRBV20-1 to TRBJ1-2; 7 bases agree with TRBD1. CDR1 DFQATT and CDR2 SNEGSKA come from the germline V gene (reference sequence). The ends lost 6 bases at V and 3 bases at J; junction bases unmatched: 7. The CDR3 consists of 13 residues. The CDR3 nucleotides are TGCAGTGCCCCAGGGGGAGTTCACTATGGCTACACCTTC. It translates to CSAPGGVHYGYTF.

The chain links TRBV24-1 to TRBJ1-1; unclear D gene. Germline V gene lookup returns CDR1 KGHDR and CDR2 SFDVKD. The CDR3 covers 13 residues. V shed 4 bases and J shed 0 bases, with 5 bases lying between them. This CDR3 is CATSDSMNTEAFF. CDR3 sequence (DNA): TGTGCCACCAGTGACTCTATGAACACTGAAGCTTTCTTT.

The V call is TRBV6-5, the J call TRBJ1-2; 11 positions agree with TRBD1. Losses at the gene ends were 5 bases for V and 2 bases for J; bases not matched to a gene: 7. This CDR3 has 16 residues. Looked up from germline, CDR1 is MNHEY and CDR2 is SVGAGI. In DNA, the CDR3 is TGTGCCAGCAGTGCAGCCGGGACAGGGGGGAACTATGGCTACACCTTC. Translating gives CASSAAGTGGNYGYTF.

This clonotype was seen a handful of times. The chain uses TRBV2 and TRBJ2-3, with D unresolved. The germline gives CDR1 SNHLY, CDR2 FYNNEI. This CDR3 has 14 residues. V lost 2 bases to trimming and J lost 2 bases, with 8 bases between them. CDR3 region: CASSEFSNTDTQYF. CDR3 coding DNA: TGTGCCAGCAGTGAATTCAGTAACACAGATACGCAGTATTTT.

The chain links TRBV5-1 to TRBJ1-2; no firm D call. With 4 bases removed from V and 4 bases from J, the gap between germline ends came to 20 bases. Germline V gene sequence: CDR1 SGHRS, CDR2 YFSETQ. The CDR3 has 16 amino acids. The DNA for the CDR3 is TGCGCCAGCAGCCACCAAGGCCGCACCCTCGGCTATGGCTACACCTTC. As protein: CASSHQGRTLGYGYTF.

This clonotype came up a few times. The rearrangement joins TRBV7-8 to TRBJ2-1, with D perhaps matching TRBD1 (5 bases). The CDR3 totals 16 residues. Between the trimmed V and J ends, which lost 0 bases and 9 bases, there was a span of 18 bases. CDR1 is SGHVS, CDR2 FQNEAQ, per germline. CDR3: CASSLAYRSKTFEQFF. The CDR3 coding sequence is TGTGCCAGCAGCTTAGCCTACAGGAGCAAGACGTTTGAGCAGTTCTTC.

This clonotype was recorded many times. This chain connects TRBV5-1 to TRBJ2-1; perhaps TRBD2 as D (6 bases). V lost 0 bases, J lost 6 bases, and 10 bases lay in between. The CDR3 loop spans 14 amino acids. The germline CDR1 and CDR2 sequences are SGHRS and YFSETQ. This chain's CDR3 is CASSLDVTSNEQFF. The CDR3 coding sequence is TGCGCCAGCAGCTTGGATGTGACTAGCAATGAGCAGTTCTTC.

This clonotype was seen a few times. In nucleotides, the CDR3 is TGCGCCAGCAGTCGGTCGAGGGACAATGAGCAGTTCTTC. As protein: CASSRSRDNEQFF. The rearrangement links TRBV5-1 to TRBJ2-1, with a possible D match to TRBD2 (5 bases). V lost 5 bases, J lost 5 bases, and 11 bases lay in between. The germline CDR1 and CDR2 sequences are SGHRS and YFSETQ. The CDR3 loop spans 13 amino acids.

This clonotype occurred many times. This chain uses TRBV5-1 with TRBJ2-1, with TRBD1 identical over 9 bases. This CDR3 contains 18 residues. V was pared by 5 bases and J by 3 bases, with 15 bases of the junction left unmatched. From germline, CDR1 is SGHRS and CDR2 YFSETQ. The CDR3 DNA reads TGCGCCAGCAGATCTGCCTCTCCCCGGACAGGGGTCTACAATGAGCAGTTCTTC. Protein: CASRSASPRTGVYNEQFF.

The chain is built from TRBV11-1 and TRBJ2-2; D ambiguous. V dropped 4 bases and J dropped 1 base, with 25 bases sitting between them. CDR3 size: 20 residues. Germline V lookup: CDR1 SGHAT, CDR2 FQDESV (reference sequence). For the CDR3, the DNA is TGTGCCAGCAGCTCAAGATGGGCCCTAGGGAAACCTTTGAACACCGGGGAGCTGTTTTTT. Translating gives CASSSRWALGKPLNTGELFF.

The chain employs TRBV6-2 or TRBV6-3 and TRBJ1-1, with D uncertain. From germline, CDR1 is MNHEY and CDR2 SVGEGT. The CDR3 covers 13 residues. Trimming left V 2 bases short and J 0 bases short, with 4 bases between. The CDR3 region is CASSYAVNTEAFF. For the CDR3, the DNA is TGTGCCAGCAGTTACGCGGTGAACACTGAAGCTTTCTTT.

The J gene is TRBJ1-2, the V gene TRBV12-3 or TRBV12-4; perhaps TRBD1 as D (5 bases). The CDR3 sequence is 13 residues long. V was clipped by 2 bases and J by 4 bases, with 8 bases between them. This CDR3 reads CASSLRGTYGYTF. The CDR3 DNA reads as TGTGCCAGCAGTTTAAGGGGAACCTATGGCTACACCTTC.

The chain employs TRBV12-3 or TRBV12-4 and TRBJ1-2; D unresolved. With 3 bases removed from V and 4 bases from J, the gap between germline ends came to 6 bases. The CDR3 has 12 residues. DNA for the CDR3: TGTGCCAGCAGTTTCCGCGCCTATGGCTACACCTTC. Its translation: CASSFRAYGYTF.

This clonotype was detected a few times. The CDR3 region has the DNA TGTGCCAGCACCCCACGGGGGGGCTACGAGCAGTACTTC. This codes for CASTPRGGYEQYF. This chain uses TRBV3-1 with TRBJ2-7; 8 bases fit TRBD2. Trimming cost V 7 bases and J 3 bases; bases outside gene matches: 5. The length of the CDR3 is 13 residues. The germline V gene encodes CDR1 LGHDT and CDR2 YNNKEL (reference sequence).

CDR3 in amino acids: CASSRRTGNTEAFF. Here the CDR3 DNA reads TGCGCCAGCAGCCGAAGGACAGGGAACACTGAAGCTTTCTTT. V gene TRBV4-1 combines with J gene TRBJ1-1; TRBD1 matches at 7 bases. Germline CDR1 and CDR2: MGHRA and YSYEKL. Losses at the gene ends were 4 bases for V and 1 base for J; bases not matched to a gene: 3. CDR3 length: 14 amino acids.

J is TRBJ1-3 and V is TRBV7-2; tentatively, D is TRBD1 (5 bases). The germline gives CDR1 SGHTA, CDR2 FQGNSA. The CDR3 has 15 amino acids. Trimming shortened V by 5 bases and J by 0 bases, and 11 bases separated the two germline ends. The CDR3 reads CASSPWGTSGNTIYF. CDR3 nucleotide sequence: TGTGCCAGCAGCCCCTGGGGCACCTCTGGAAACACCATATATTTT.

This clonotype showed up just a few times. This chain connects TRBV30 to TRBJ2-6; D uncertain. The CDR3 length is 13 residues. Trimming left V 3 bases short and J 2 bases short, with 5 bases between. In germline, CDR1 is GTSNPN, CDR2 SVGIG (reference sequence). In DNA, the CDR3 is TGTGCCTGGAGAACAGCTGGGGCCAACGTCCTGACTTTC. This gives the protein CAWRTAGANVLTF.

The CDR3 nucleotides read TGTGCCACCAGCAGAGTTAGCGGAGTTTACAATGAGCAGTTCTTC. Translated, it gives CATSRVSGVYNEQFF. V usage is TRBV15 and J usage is TRBJ2-1; the D gene is possibly TRBD2 (6 bases). Germline V gene lookup returns CDR1 LNHNV and CDR2 YYDKDF (reference sequence). The CDR3 covers 15 residues. The V end lost 1 base, the J end lost 4 bases, and 11 bases lay between the germline ends.

The chain uses TRBV2 and TRBJ2-3; D may be TRBD1 (6 bases). The germline V gene encodes CDR1 SNHLY and CDR2 FYNNEI. V was trimmed by 8 bases and J by 1 base, leaving 16 bases between them. This CDR3 is 15 amino acids long. This CDR3 reads CASLRGRGGTDTQYF. The CDR3 DNA follows: TGTGCCAGCCTCCGAGGCAGGGGAGGCACAGATACGCAGTATTTT.

The V and J genes are TRBV30 and TRBJ1-2; maybe TRBD1 (6 bases). Germline V gene data show CDR1 as GTSNPN and CDR2 as SVGIG (reference sequence). Trimming left V 3 bases short and J 7 bases short, with 18 bases between. The CDR3 covers 14 residues. The CDR3 DNA is TGTGCCTGGAGGCTAGGTTGGGGGGCTGTTGGCTACACCTTC. Encoded protein: CAWRLGWGAVGYTF.

This chain links TRBV18 with TRBJ2-7; 7 nucleotides match TRBD1. Per the germline V gene, CDR1 is KGHSH and CDR2 is LQKENI. V shed 6 bases and J 5 bases; nucleotides not matched to a gene: 7. The CDR3 totals 13 residues. CDR3 sequence reads: CASSLNRGDEQYF. In DNA form, the CDR3 reads TGTGCCAGCTCCCTCAACAGGGGAGACGAGCAGTACTTC.

The chain links TRBV9 to TRBJ1-2; 7 nucleotides align to TRBD1. With V trimmed by 4 bases and J by 1 base, 10 bases remained unmatched. Germline V CDR1 and CDR2: SGDLS, YYNGEE. The CDR3 is 16 residues long. CDR3: CASSPAGGGNNYGYTF. The DNA for the CDR3 is TGTGCCAGCAGCCCGGCAGGGGGTGGCAATAACTATGGCTACACCTTC.

This clonotype was picked up a small number of times. The J gene is TRBJ2-2, the V gene TRBV29-1; D may be TRBD1 or TRBD2 (6 bases each). This CDR3 comprises 15 residues. Trimming took 4 bases from V and 1 from J, leaving 13 bases between them. The germline V gene encodes CDR1 SQVTM and CDR2 ANQGSEA. CDR3 nucleotide sequence: TGCAGCGTTGCGGCGGGACACTTGAACACCGGGGAGCTGTTTTTT. Translation: CSVAAGHLNTGELFF.

This clonotype was detected only a few times. V gene TRBV20-1 combines with J gene TRBJ2-1, with 12 bases identical to TRBD2. Germline CDR1 and CDR2: DFQATT and SNEGSKA (reference sequence). The CDR3 is made up of 15 amino acids. The V gene end was trimmed by 6 bases and the J gene end by 1 base; junction bases not matched to a gene: 4. The CDR3 DNA reads as TGCAGTGCCAAGGGACTAGCGGGTTCCTACAATGAGCAGTTCTTC. Its translation: CSAKGLAGSYNEQFF.

This clonotype was counted many times. The J gene is TRBJ2-1, the V gene TRBV12-3 or TRBV12-4; TRBD2 might be the D (6 bases). The CDR3 loop spans 12 amino acids. The V end was cut by 3 bases, the J end by 10 bases, with 10 bases between. The CDR3 protein is CASSLTRGEQFF. CDR3 bases: TGTGCCAGCAGTTTGACTAGAGGCGAGCAGTTCTTC.